This TCR beta chain is drawn from a study of blood T cells in healthy people across ages. CDR1 is SGHVS, CDR2 FNYEAQ, per germline. The CDR3 totals 13 residues. V gave up 7 bases and J gave up 5 bases; unmatched junction bases: 7. Only a few counts were recorded for this clonotype. Combining a sample-barcoded 5' primer with a J-beta primer mix, a second PCR ran for roughly 6 to 12 cycles. TCRdb independently ran MiXCR on the 5' RACE reads; one entry per CDR3 protein. The sample comprises around 800,000 distinct CDR3 sequences, 20% to 30% of which are singletons, and under 3% rests with the top ten. These data were also reused for a study on T cells of mothers and their children. As that study records: No clone of persistent microchimeric T cells was detected.

The receptor was derived from a boy aged 10-17 years in good health. The chain employs TRBV7-6 and TRBJ2-7; TRBD1 matches 8 bases. Sequencing was done on a sample of blood. This CDR3 reads CASTPQGADEQYF. The CDR3, as DNA: TGTGCCAGCACCCCCCAGGGGGCGGACGAGCAGTACTTC.